The 20 T cell receptor beta chains below all came from one sample that was sequenced in a study of shared clonotypes between healthy human individuals. Assay: immunoSEQ multiplex PCR; the TCRdb copy retains only in-frame clones and omits some. Of hundreds of thousands of clones listed, 73% were seen once; the top ten hold around 1.8%. Sequencing was done on a sample of memory CD4+ T cells sorted from blood. Documented subset: CD45RA-negative fraction. These TCRs come from a woman aged 25-40 years in good health.

The table lists this clone with a count of one. This chain links TRBV4-2 with TRBJ2-7; unclear D gene. This CDR3 comprises 13 residues. CDR1 is LGHNA, CDR2 YNFKEQ, per germline. V was trimmed by 0 bases and J by 4 bases, leaving 7 bases between them. DNA for the CDR3: TGTGCCAGCAGCCAAGACTCTCCTTACGAGCAGTACTTC. Translated: CASSQDSPYEQYF.

The chain joins TRBV5-1 to TRBJ2-4; 8 bases agree with TRBD1. V lost 0 bases and J lost 8; bases outside the gene matches: 7. CDR3 length: 15 residues. CDR1 and CDR2 from the germline V gene are SGHRS and YFSETQ. The CDR3 DNA follows: TGCGCCAGCAGCTTGGGGGACAGGTCCTCGGACATTCAGTACTTC. This gives the protein CASSLGDRSSDIQYF.

This clone appeared a few times. The chain combines TRBV11-2 with TRBJ1-4, with TRBD1 identical over 9 bases. With V trimmed by 6 bases and J by 4 bases, 9 bases remained unmatched. The length of the CDR3 is 16 residues. Germline V gene lookup returns CDR1 SGHAT and CDR2 FQNNGV. CDR3 DNA: TGTGCCAGCAGAGCCCTCCCGGGACAGGGTAATGAAAAACTGTTTTTT. Translation: CASRALPGQGNEKLFF.

The J gene is TRBJ1-3, the V gene TRBV10-3; TRBD1 matches at 7 bases. The V gene end was trimmed by 5 bases and the J gene end by 4 bases; junction bases not matched to a gene: 14. CDR1 and CDR2 from the germline V gene are ENHRY and SYGVKD. There are 17 residues in the CDR3. Here the CDR3 reads CAISPHRNRGTGNTIYF. The CDR3 DNA is TGTGCCATCAGTCCCCACAGGAACAGGGGTACGGGAAACACCATATATTTT.

DNA of the CDR3: TGTGCCAGCAGAGAGGGGACCGGTCACTACGAGCAGTACTTC. This encodes CASREGTGHYEQYF. This rearrangement joins TRBV28 to TRBJ2-7; possibly TRBD1 or TRBD2 for D (5 bases each). CDR1 is MDHEN and CDR2 is SYDVKM in the germline V gene. The CDR3 covers 14 residues. Trimming stripped 6 bases from V and 3 bases from J, with 15 bases between.

The table lists this clone with a few counts. This CDR3 reads CASSPVGASGNEWNTQYF. For the CDR3, the DNA is TGTGCCAGCAGCCCGGTGGGTGCTAGCGGGAACGAGTGGAATACGCAGTATTTT. The V call is TRBV11-2, the J call TRBJ2-3, with TRBD2 identical over 9 bases. The CDR3 covers 18 residues. The ends lost 5 bases at V and 7 bases at J; junction bases unmatched: 19. The germline CDR1 and CDR2 sequences are SGHAT and FQNNGV. Based on the CDR3 plus reference TRBV11-2 and TRBJ2-3, the full variable domain is EAGVAQSPRYKIIEKRQSVAFWCNPISGHATLYWYQQILGQGPKLLIQFQNNGVVDDSQLPKDRFSAERLKGVDSTLKIQPAKLEDSAVYLCASSPVGASGNEWNTQYFGPGTRLTVL.

The chain uses TRBV7-8 and TRBJ1-1; D call uncertain. The CDR3 is 14 amino acids. V was shortened by 1 base and J by 7 bases, with 13 bases between the two germline ends. Germline-derived CDR1 and CDR2 are SGHVS and FQNEAQ. The CDR3: CASSLEVRTHEAFF. The CDR3 DNA reads as TGTGCCAGCAGCTTAGAAGTCCGGACCCATGAAGCTTTCTTT.

V and J are TRBV6-1 and TRBJ1-2; no clear D gene. The CDR3 is 14 residues long. CDR1 is MNHNS, CDR2 SASEGT, per germline. Trimming took off 2 bases at V and 4 bases at J, with 11 bases between the two ends. Here the CDR3 reads CASSETHSFYGYTF. CDR3 in DNA: TGTGCCAGCAGTGAAACTCACAGTTTCTATGGCTACACCTTC.

The chain uses TRBV2 and TRBJ2-2; no clear D. Trimming took off 7 bases at V and 7 bases at J, with 7 bases between the two ends. Germline lookup yields CDR1 SNHLY and CDR2 FYNNEI. CDR3 length: 11 amino acids. The CDR3 loop is CASTPDGELFF. The DNA of the CDR3 is TGTGCCAGCACCCCGGACGGGGAGCTGTTTTTT.

With regard to this clone: Different DNA sequences within this sample yield the same CDR3. The rearrangement joins TRBV2 to TRBJ2-1, with D maybe TRBD2 (6 bases). Trimming shortened V by 5 bases and J by 0 bases, and 11 bases separated the two germline ends. The CDR3 contains 15 residues. The germline V gene encodes CDR1 SNHLY and CDR2 FYNNEI. The CDR3 bases are TGTGCCAGCAGTCTTAGCGGTAGCTCCTACAATGAGCAGTTCTTC. It is translated as CASSLSGSSYNEQFF. Based on the CDR3 plus reference TRBV2 and TRBJ2-1, the full variable domain is EPEVTQTPSHQVTQMGQEVILRCVPISNHLYFYWYRQILGQKVEFLVSFYNNEISEKSEIFDDQFSVERPDGSNFTLKIRSTKLEDSAMYFCASSLSGSSYNEQFFGPGTRLTVL.

The chain carries TRBV19 and TRBJ2-7; D not certain. The CDR3 is made up of 13 amino acids. Deletions cut 5 bases from V and 1 base from J, with 9 bases between. Germline values: CDR1 LNHDA, CDR2 SQIVND (reference sequence). The CDR3 reads CASSWQESYEQYF. The CDR3 DNA sequence: TGTGCCAGTAGTTGGCAGGAATCCTACGAGCAGTACTTC.

This clone has just a few counts. The chain combines TRBV9 with TRBJ2-3, with D possibly being TRBD1 (6 bases). Trimming took off 7 bases at V and 0 bases at J, with 9 bases between the two ends. This CDR3 spans 13 amino acids. Looked up from germline, CDR1 is SGDLS and CDR2 is YYNGEE. The CDR3 bases are TGTGCCAGCCAGGGGCGGAGCACAGATACGCAGTATTTT. Translation gives CASQGRSTDTQYF.

V usage is TRBV14 and J usage is TRBJ1-3; D unresolved. Trimming stripped 4 bases from V and 0 bases from J, with 7 bases between. The CDR3 totals 14 residues. Germline loops: CDR1 SGHDN, CDR2 FVKESK. In DNA, the CDR3 is TGTGCCAGCAGCCTGCAGAACTCTGGAAACACCATATATTTT. Translating it yields CASSLQNSGNTIYF.

V and J are TRBV6-4 and TRBJ2-7; 16 bases match TRBD2. CDR1 MRHNA and CDR2 SNTAGT come from the germline V gene. V lost 3 bases and J lost 7; bases outside the gene matches: 12. The CDR3 sequence is 18 residues long. The CDR3: CASSEVTGLAGGLREQYF. Here the CDR3 DNA reads TGTGCCAGCAGTGAAGTAACGGGACTAGCGGGAGGGCTTAGGGAGCAGTACTTC.

The V gene is TRBV2, the J gene TRBJ1-1; TRBD1 might be the D (5 bases). CDR1 and CDR2 from the germline V gene are SNHLY and FYNNEI. This CDR3 is built from 12 residues. The CDR3 sequence: CVTSRGNTEAFF. The DNA for the CDR3 is TGTGTCACTTCGAGGGGGAACACTGAAGCTTTCTTT.

J is TRBJ2-1 and V is TRBV9; D unclear. Trimming took off 4 bases at V and 10 bases at J, with 15 bases between the two ends. The CDR3 spans 13 residues. Germline loops: CDR1 SGDLS, CDR2 YYNGEE. CDR3 amino acids: CASSSRNRDEQFF. CDR3 nucleotides: TGTGCCAGCAGCTCGCGAAATCGCGACGAGCAGTTCTTC.

The V and J genes are TRBV18 and TRBJ2-3; 11 bases match TRBD2. V was pared by 3 bases and J by 1 base, with 3 bases of the junction left unmatched. Germline V gene lookup returns CDR1 KGHSH and CDR2 LQKENI. The CDR3 is 16 residues long. The CDR3 reads CASSPPGLAGTDTQYF. Here the CDR3 DNA reads TGTGCCAGCTCACCTCCGGGACTAGCGGGCACAGATACGCAGTATTTT.

This chain links TRBV5-8 with TRBJ1-4, with a possible D match to TRBD1 (6 bases). The germline CDR1 and CDR2 sequences are SGHTS and YDEGEE. The CDR3 sequence is 15 residues long. V gave up 6 bases and J gave up 6 bases, with 18 bases separating them. CDR3 protein: CASTKTGGSYEKLFF. The CDR3 nucleotides are TGTGCCAGCACCAAGACAGGTGGGAGTTATGAAAAACTGTTTTTT.

This clone came up once. The chain combines TRBV6-5 with TRBJ2-3; D not certain. This CDR3 is built from 13 residues. Looked up from germline, CDR1 is MNHEY and CDR2 is SVGAGI. Trimming removed 2 bases at V and 0 bases at J, with 3 bases between. The CDR3 DNA is TGTGCCAGCAGTTACATTAGCACAGATACGCAGTATTTT. It encodes CASSYISTDTQYF.

In this sample, this clone turned up a few times. The chain has TRBV6-1 and TRBJ1-5; D possibly corresponds to TRBD1 (5 bases). This CDR3 comprises 16 residues. The V end was cut by 2 bases, the J end by 2 bases, with 13 bases between. In germline, CDR1 is MNHNS, CDR2 SASEGT. The CDR3 sequence is CASSEHGGFRNQPQHF. DNA of the CDR3: TGTGCCAGCAGTGAACACGGGGGGTTCCGCAATCAGCCCCAGCATTTT.